These 29 T cell receptor beta chains were all obtained from the same sample, sequenced in a study of blood T cell repertoires in COVID-19. Here immunoSEQ multiplex PCR was the method, and the copy in TCRdb shows in-frame clones only, minus some. The table shows under 450,000 clones, with roughly 84% occurring only once. Material: PBMCs or T cells enriched from blood (not recorded which). The receptors here all came from a woman under 40 who had recovered from COVID-19.

The chain carries TRBV13 and TRBJ1-6, with TRBD1 as a possible D gene (6 bases). Per the germline V gene, CDR1 is PRHDT and CDR2 is FYEKMQ (reference sequence). Trimming left V 0 bases short and J 6 bases short, with 15 bases between. This CDR3 is 17 amino acids long. The CDR3: CASSLGPGTQRNSPLHF. In DNA form, the CDR3 reads TGTGCCAGCAGCTTAGGGCCCGGGACACAACGTAATTCACCCCTCCACTTT.

The rearrangement joins TRBV6-1 to TRBJ2-3; TRBD2 matches 9 bases. The CDR3 has 17 residues. Germline CDR1 is MNHNS and CDR2 is SASEGT. Trimming took 4 bases from V and 4 from J; bases not matched to a gene: 12. The CDR3 DNA reads as TGTGCCAGCAGTGCCCGGAAGGGGACTAGCCGGCCAGATACGCAGTATTTT. This translates into CASSARKGTSRPDTQYF.

The chain combines TRBV6-5 with TRBJ2-1, with TRBD2 matching over 10 bases. This CDR3 is 12 amino acids long. The germline CDR1 and CDR2 sequences are MNHEY and SVGAGI. V lost 4 bases to trimming and J lost 15 bases; unmatched junction nucleotides: 6. For the CDR3, the DNA is TGTGCCAGCAGTTCCCAAGCGGGGGGGCTGTTCTTC. Translation gives CASSSQAGGLFF.

This chain links TRBV19 with TRBJ2-1; no clear D. Germline CDR1 LNHDA, CDR2 SQIVND (reference sequence). V gave up 4 bases and J gave up 2 bases, with 6 bases separating them. The CDR3 contains 13 residues. The CDR3 protein is CASSTATYNEQFF. The CDR3 DNA reads TGTGCCAGTAGTACTGCTACCTACAATGAGCAGTTCTTC. The complete variable domain, with remaining parts taken from reference TRBV19 and TRBJ2-1, reads DGGITQSPKYLFRKEGQNVTLSCEQNLNHDAMYWYRQDPGQGLRLIYYSQIVNDFQKGDIAEGYSVSREKKESFPLTVTSAQKNPTAFYLCASSTATYNEQFFGPGTRLTVL.

V usage is TRBV5-5 and J usage is TRBJ1-2, with a tentative D call TRBD1 (6 bases). This CDR3 contains 15 residues. Germline V lookup: CDR1 SGHKS, CDR2 YYEKEE (reference sequence). V lost 3 bases and J 4 bases, leaving 16 bases between the germline ends. The CDR3 bases are TGTGCCAGCAGCTCAATGTTACAGGGATCCTATGGCTACACCTTC. Translation: CASSSMLQGSYGYTF.

The chain joins TRBV11-2 to TRBJ2-1; 9 nucleotides align to TRBD2. This CDR3 contains 15 residues. J was trimmed by 9 bases and V by 3 bases; bases with no gene match: 9. Germline V gene lookup returns CDR1 SGHAT and CDR2 FQNNGV. CDR3 nucleotides: TGTGCCAGCAGCTTTGTTCCGGGACTAGCCGTTGAGCAGTTCTTC. Translation: CASSFVPGLAVEQFF.

V is TRBV27 and J is TRBJ1-4; unclear D gene. Germline assignment: CDR1 MNHEY and CDR2 SMNVEV (reference sequence). The CDR3 has 16 amino acids. The V and J ends lost 2 bases and 0 bases respectively, with 10 bases between them. In nucleotides, the CDR3 is TGTGCCAGCAGTTTAAATAGACATGCAACTAATGAAAAACTGTTTTTT. Translating it yields CASSLNRHATNEKLFF.

This chain links TRBV19 with TRBJ1-2, with a possible D match to TRBD1 (5 bases). Germline V gives CDR1 LNHDA, CDR2 SQIVND (reference sequence). The CDR3 is 13 residues long. The V gene lost 6 bases and the J gene lost 7 bases, with 15 bases spanning the gap. In DNA form, the CDR3 reads TGTGCCAGTAGCTACCAGGGAAGGGCTGGCTACACCTTC. As protein: CASSYQGRAGYTF.

The gene calls are TRBV29-1 and TRBJ2-7; TRBD2 matches at 7 bases. V shed 3 bases and J 6 bases; nucleotides not matched to a gene: 8. CDR1 is SQVTM and CDR2 is ANQGSEA in the germline V gene. The CDR3 length is 13 residues. The CDR3 DNA sequence: TGCAGCGTTGACGGGGGACTAAGGGGCGAGCAGTACTTC. It is translated as CSVDGGLRGEQYF.

The genes are TRBV27 and TRBJ2-1; D is unclear. This CDR3 comprises 13 residues. The V and J ends lost 3 bases and 6 bases respectively, with 9 bases between them. CDR1 MNHEY and CDR2 SMNVEV come from the germline V gene (reference sequence). CDR3 DNA sequence: TGTGCCAGCAGTTTGGGCCCACTCAATGAGCAGTTCTTC. It encodes CASSLGPLNEQFF.

The CDR3: CASSLGGLNTEAFF. The CDR3 DNA is TGTGCCAGCAGTTTGGGAGGGTTGAACACTGAAGCTTTCTTT. The chain links TRBV27 to TRBJ1-1; D uncertain. Germline assignment: CDR1 MNHEY and CDR2 SMNVEV (reference sequence). Trimming removed 3 bases at V and 0 bases at J, with 8 bases between. CDR3 length equals 14 residues.

Only a few counts were recorded for this clone. The chain joins TRBV12-3 or TRBV12-4 to TRBJ2-7; D uncertain. The CDR3 spans 12 residues. The V gene lost 3 bases and the J gene lost 5 bases, with 8 bases spanning the gap. In nucleotides, the CDR3 is TGTGCCAGCAGTTTGAGGCATGACGAGCAGTACTTC. Translated: CASSLRHDEQYF.

The rearrangement joins TRBV2 to TRBJ1-2, with D possibly being TRBD1 (5 bases). The CDR3 is made up of 14 amino acids. The V gene's germline CDR1 is SNHLY and CDR2 FYNNEI. Trimming left V 6 bases short and J 0 bases short, with 11 bases between. The CDR3 reads CASRRQPANYGYTF. CDR3 DNA sequence: TGTGCCAGCAGAAGACAGCCTGCTAACTATGGCTACACCTTC.

This chain's CDR3 is CASSEVLSSGNNEQFF. The CDR3 bases are TGTGCCAGCAGTGAAGTCTTGTCTAGCGGAAACAATGAGCAGTTCTTC. This chain links TRBV2 with TRBJ2-1; 7 bases fit TRBD2. In germline, CDR1 is SNHLY, CDR2 FYNNEI. There are 16 residues in the CDR3. The trim removed 1 base at V and 5 bases at J, leaving 8 bases unmatched.

The rearrangement links TRBV10-3 to TRBJ2-7; D may be TRBD1 (5 bases). V was shortened by 4 bases and J by 4 bases, with 11 bases between the two germline ends. CDR1 is ENHRY and CDR2 is SYGVKD in the germline V gene. This CDR3 is built from 13 residues. CDR3 coding DNA: TGTGCCATCAGTGGTTATCAGGGTTACGAGCAGTACTTC. Translated, it gives CAISGYQGYEQYF.

A remark on this clone: The same CDR3 can be traced to other DNA sequences in this sample. The J gene is TRBJ1-1, the V gene TRBV5-1; D remains ambiguous. V lost 0 bases and J lost 1, with 7 bases in between. The CDR3 runs to 14 residues. Germline V gene sequence: CDR1 SGHRS, CDR2 YFSETQ. The CDR3 here is CASSLDGGNTEAFF. The CDR3 nucleotides read TGCGCCAGCAGCTTGGACGGTGGGAACACTGAAGCTTTCTTT.

This rearrangement joins TRBV28 to TRBJ1-6; 9 bases map to TRBD1. The CDR3 has 17 residues. V gave up 4 bases and J gave up 7 bases; unmatched junction bases: 11. The germline CDR1 and CDR2 sequences are MDHEN and SYDVKM. In DNA form, the CDR3 reads TGTGCCAGCAGTTGGGGCTTGACGGGGACAGGGAATTCACCCCTCCACTTT. Translated, it gives CASSWGLTGTGNSPLHF.

The CDR3 loop reads CASSSHRGRSEKLFF. As DNA, the CDR3 is TGTGCCAGCAGTTCACACAGGGGCAGAAGTGAAAAACTGTTTTTT. V is TRBV27 and J is TRBJ1-4; 7 bases match TRBD1. The CDR3 has 15 residues. In germline, CDR1 is MNHEY, CDR2 SMNVEV (reference sequence). The J segment lost 7 bases and the V segment lost 4 bases, leaving 9 bases of the junction unmatched.

J is TRBJ2-7 and V is TRBV27; 8 bases are a match to TRBD1. The CDR3 sequence is 15 residues long. Unmatched junction bases numbered 8, after V lost 2 bases and J lost 5 bases. CDR1 and CDR2 from the germline V gene are MNHEY and SMNVEV (reference sequence). The CDR3 is CASSLSGTGVDEQYF. The DNA for the CDR3 is TGTGCCAGCAGTTTAAGTGGGACAGGCGTCGACGAGCAGTACTTC.

The rearrangement joins TRBV24-1 to TRBJ2-3, with D maybe TRBD2 (6 bases). Germline-derived CDR1 and CDR2 are KGHDR and SFDVKD. Trimming stripped 5 bases from V and 2 bases from J, with 13 bases between. The CDR3 runs to 15 residues. The CDR3 loop reads CATSAPDYYTDTQYF. Written as DNA, the CDR3 is TGTGCCACCAGTGCTCCGGACTACTACACAGATACGCAGTATTTT.

The J gene is TRBJ2-2, the V gene TRBV6-5; D is possibly TRBD2 (6 bases). CDR1 MNHEY and CDR2 SVGAGI come from the germline V gene. The CDR3 contains 13 residues. The ends were cut back, 8 bases at V and 3 bases at J, with 10 bases in the middle. The CDR3 region has the DNA TGTGCCAGCCGGGACTTATACACCGGGGAGCTGTTTTTT. Translating gives CASRDLYTGELFF.

J is TRBJ1-2 and V is TRBV11-1; TRBD1 matches 7 bases. Germline V gene sequence: CDR1 SGHAT, CDR2 FQDESV (reference sequence). The V segment lost 5 bases and the J segment 5 bases; nucleotides outside the gene matches: 5. CDR3 length: 13 residues. The CDR3 sequence is CASSPGTVYGYTF. CDR3 coding DNA: TGTGCCAGCAGCCCGGGGACAGTGTATGGCTACACCTTC.

The chain carries TRBV2 and TRBJ2-7; perhaps TRBD2 as D (6 bases). Trimming took off 3 bases at V and 3 bases at J, with 12 bases between the two ends. This CDR3 is 14 amino acids long. Per germline, CDR1 SNHLY and CDR2 FYNNEI. The CDR3 region is CASSDPPSVYEQYF. For the CDR3, the DNA is TGTGCCAGCAGTGATCCGCCTAGCGTCTACGAGCAGTACTTC.

The V gene is TRBV28, the J gene TRBJ2-5; TRBD2 matches 8 bases. This CDR3 has 15 residues. The junction had 7 bases not matched to a gene; V was cut back by 3 bases and J by 4 bases. Germline CDR1 is MDHEN and CDR2 is SYDVKM. In DNA form, the CDR3 reads TGTGCCAGCAGTTTCTCCTATAGCGGGGTAGAGACCCAGTACTTC. Its translation is CASSFSYSGVETQYF.

The V call is TRBV6-5, the J call TRBJ2-1; D not certain. Trimming left V 2 bases short and J 4 bases short, with 9 bases between. This CDR3 is built from 14 residues. CDR1 MNHEY and CDR2 SVGAGI come from the germline V gene. CDR3 sequence (DNA): TGTGCCAGCAGTTACGGAGAGATTTACAATGAGCAGTTCTTC. It translates to CASSYGEIYNEQFF.

This clone was counted once. The V gene is TRBV9, the J gene TRBJ1-2; 11 bases map to TRBD1. The CDR3 has 14 amino acids. V shed 0 bases and J 6 bases; nucleotides not matched to a gene: 1. Germline V gene data show CDR1 as SGDLS and CDR2 as YYNGEE. DNA of the CDR3: TGTGCCAGCAGCGTAGGGACAGGGGGCGATGGCTACACCTTC. Protein: CASSVGTGGDGYTF.

V is TRBV6-5 and J is TRBJ2-7, with D tentatively TRBD1 (6 bases). Between the trimmed V and J ends, which lost 0 bases and 6 bases, there was a span of 12 bases. In germline, CDR1 is MNHEY, CDR2 SVGAGI. The CDR3 runs to 14 residues. The CDR3 coding sequence is TGTGCCAGCAGTTACTCACAGGGTGGGGTCGAGCAGTACTTC. Translated, it gives CASSYSQGGVEQYF.

The DNA for the CDR3 is TGTGCCAGCAGCTTGGCCGCGGGACTGCTGAACACTGAAGCTTTCTTT. Translation: CASSLAAGLLNTEAFF. This chain uses TRBV5-6 with TRBJ1-1, with D perhaps matching TRBD1 (5 bases). From germline, CDR1 is SGHDT and CDR2 YYEEEE. The CDR3 sequence is 16 residues long. V shed 0 bases and J shed 0 bases, with 12 bases lying between them.

This clone was observed a single time. The CDR3 here is CASSLEFRGLLTLHF. In DNA, the CDR3 is TGTGCCAGCAGTTTAGAGTTCCGGGGACTCCTAACCCTCCACTTT. The V and J genes are TRBV28 and TRBJ1-6; D perhaps matches TRBD1 (5 bases). Germline lookup yields CDR1 MDHEN and CDR2 SYDVKM. The CDR3 sequence is 15 residues long. V gave up 2 bases and J gave up 14 bases, with 19 bases separating them.